This T cell receptor (beta chain) was sequenced in a study of T cell clonotyping in hematopoietic cell transplantation. Study-level background: Cytoreduction preceded collection of pretransplant recipient samples. Overall study findings and caveats: Graft donor and pretransplant recipient Inverse Simpson Index values predicted broader posttransplant TCR diversity. Pathologically expanded recipient clonotypes increased progressively from day 30 to day 180 as diversity fell.

Clones were sequenced by immunoSEQ multiplex PCR, and TCRdb holds only the in-frame ones, with some missing. The sample includes roughly 9,000 clones, over 75% of them seen just once. Time point of the sample: recipient sample about 28 days before transplant, after cytoreduction. Comment on this clone: As yet, its antigen is unknown.

The clonotype was recovered from a woman aged 55-70 years with acute myeloid leukemia. Some clones in this sample may be carry-over from other donors' samples. This specimen consisted of peripheral blood mononuclear cells, obtained before stem cell transplant.

The CDR3 spells CATSFPDLAGVETQYF. CDR3 bases: TGTGCCACCTCCTTCCCCGACCTAGCGGGAGTAGAGACCCAGTACTTC. The V gene is TRBV19, the J gene TRBJ2-5; TRBD2 matches at 10 bases. CDR1 and CDR2 (germline): LNHDA, SQIVND (reference sequence). The CDR3 has 16 residues. Germline trimming cut 10 bases from V and 4 bases from J; bases unmatched to any gene: 15.